Below, 5 T cell receptor beta chains from the same sample are listed, as sequenced in a study of shared clonotypes between healthy human individuals. Data came from immunoSEQ multiplex PCR; TCRdb stores just in-frame clones and leaves some out. The top ten hold roughly 0.13% of the sample, which has 2 million to 2.5 million clones, more than 90% seen once. The sequencing input was naive CD4+ T cells sorted from blood. Specified subset: CD45RA+ positively selected. Receptors originate from a man in his late teens or twenties in good health.

V is TRBV7-2 and J is TRBJ2-3; D unresolved. Germline lookup yields CDR1 SGHTA and CDR2 FQGNSA. The V end was cut by 1 base, the J end by 7 bases, with 3 bases between. The CDR3 has 11 amino acids. CDR3 DNA: TGTGCCAGCAGCTTAGTGAATACGCAGTATTTT. Amino acid sequence: CASSLVNTQYF.

The V gene is TRBV10-3, the J gene TRBJ2-5; D is unresolved. CDR1 is ENHRY, CDR2 SYGVKD, per germline. This CDR3 spans 14 amino acids. V was cut by 4 bases and J by 2 bases, with 11 bases left in between. In DNA, the CDR3 is TGTGCCATCAGTGTAGGTAGTCTTCAAGAGACCCAGTACTTC. Translated: CAISVGSLQETQYF.

A note on this clone: The germline gene is not matched at one end of the junction; a read error may be the cause. V and J are TRBV6-5 and TRBJ1-2, with D perhaps matching TRBD1 (5 bases). Germline CDR1 is MNHEY and CDR2 is SVGAGI. CDR3 length equals 15 residues. The CDR3 sequence is CASSLGPTPNYDYTF. In DNA form, the CDR3 reads TGTGCCAGCAGTTTGGGACCGACTCCTAACTATGACTACACCTTC.

The chain combines TRBV25-1 with TRBJ1-1; TRBD1 matches at 7 bases. Trimming cost V 7 bases and J 8 bases; bases outside gene matches: 7. Per germline, CDR1 MGHDK and CDR2 SYGVNS. This CDR3 is 12 amino acids long. The CDR3 here is CASTRQGQEAFF. CDR3 nucleotides: TGTGCCAGCACCCGACAGGGACAAGAAGCTTTCTTT.

The rearrangement uses TRBV7-9 and TRBJ2-7; a weak D match, TRBD2 (6 bases). This CDR3 contains 17 residues. Germline V gives CDR1 SEHNR, CDR2 FQNEAQ (reference sequence). Trimming removed 1 base at V and 0 bases at J, with 16 bases between. CDR3 sequence: CASSLESGRRNSYEQYF. The CDR3, as DNA: TGTGCCAGCAGCTTAGAATCAGGGAGGCGGAACTCCTACGAGCAGTACTTC.